The 2 T cell receptor beta chains reported below all come from one sample, sequenced in a study of CD8 T cells in acute hepatitis C reinfection. Study results and caveats: Overrepresentation in the naive pool did not explain the preferential TRBV04 and TRBV06 usage seen in all groups.

The time point denotes: acute HCV infection, within 168 days of estimated infection date. Hepatitis C virus-specific T cells were sequenced directly ex vivo without in vitro expansion. Some clones are missing from TCRdb's copy, which holds only in-frame ones; the method was immunoSEQ multiplex PCR. The sample has fewer than 300 clones; roughly 72% are singletons. Sequencing was performed on HCV NS3-1073 tetramer-sorted CD8+ T cells from PBMCs, taken during acute infection. These receptor sequences come from a man aged 18 to 35 with chronic hepatitis C.

V and J are TRBV14 and TRBJ2-7, with D perhaps TRBD2 (6 bases). The CDR3 runs 15 residues. Trimming cost V 0 bases and J 6 bases, with 15 bases left between them. Looked up from germline, CDR1 is SGHDN and CDR2 is FVKESK. The CDR3 spells CASSQDRLGLGEQYF. CDR3 in DNA: TGTGCCAGCAGCCAAGATAGACTAGGGCTCGGCGAGCAGTACTTC.

The rearrangement joins TRBV4-2 to TRBJ1-1; no clear D. Trimming removed 0 bases at V and 5 bases at J, with 7 bases between. The CDR3 extends over 13 amino acids. Germline V gives CDR1 LGHNA, CDR2 YNFKEQ. The chain's CDR3 is CASSQERGTEAFF. Here the CDR3 DNA reads TGTGCCAGCAGCCAAGAAAGAGGGACTGAAGCTTTCTTT.